The 23 T cell receptor beta chains presented below share a single source sample, sequenced in a study of T cells in Graves' hyperthyroidism and ophthalmopathy. RNA transcripts provided the source from which TCR beta CDR3 regions were amplified. Primed by the HTBI set, a first-round RT-PCR was run on the TCR CDR3. TCRdb reanalysed the multiplex PCR reads using MiXCR and keeps one entry per CDR3 protein. The table records 550,000 to 700,000 distinct CDR3 sequences, roughly 14% of them present only once. The specimen was blood. These receptors were obtained from a woman aged 40 to 50 with Graves' ophthalmopathy.

About this clonotype itself: Germline is not matched at one junction end, which may reflect a read error. The genes are TRBV28 and TRBJ2-7, with no clear D. Germline-derived CDR1 and CDR2 are MDHEN and SYDVKM. This CDR3 has 12 residues. The chain's CDR3 is CASRTASDEQYF. The CDR3 bases are TGTGCCAGCAGGACTGCCTCCGACGAGCAGTACTTC. Full variable domain (remainder filled in from reference TRBV28 and TRBJ2-7): DVKVTQSSRYLVKRTGEKVFLECVQDMDHENMFWYRQDPGLGLRLIYFSYDVKMKEKGDIPEGYSVSREKKERFSLILESASTNQTSMYLCASRTASDEQYFGPGTRLTVT.

This clonotype has ten or more counts. The chain carries TRBV2 and TRBJ2-7, with 7 bases matching TRBD2. CDR3 size: 14 residues. CDR1 and CDR2 from the germline V gene are SNHLY and FYNNEI. J was trimmed by 4 bases and V by 5 bases; bases with no gene match: 8. CDR3 in amino acids: CASSRDYLGYEQYF. CDR3 DNA sequence: TGTGCCAGCAGTCGGGACTACCTGGGGTACGAGCAGTACTTC.

Many counts were recorded for this clonotype. V is TRBV12-3 or TRBV12-4 and J is TRBJ1-1; D is possibly TRBD1 (5 bases). The V end was cut by 7 bases, the J end by 6 bases, with 15 bases between. CDR3 size: 13 residues. CDR3 region: CASTQGTFAEAFF. CDR3 coding DNA: TGTGCCAGCACACAAGGGACTTTCGCTGAAGCTTTCTTT.

This clonotype was recorded many times. The chain has TRBV28 and TRBJ2-7; D is unclear. The V end was cut by 4 bases, the J end by 6 bases, with 7 bases between. CDR3 length: 11 amino acids. Germline V lookup: CDR1 MDHEN, CDR2 SYDVKM. CDR3 amino acids: CASSWIGEQYF. In DNA form, the CDR3 reads TGTGCCAGCAGTTGGATTGGCGAGCAGTACTTC.

This clonotype was seen many times. The V call is TRBV7-9, the J call TRBJ1-1, with 7 bases fitting TRBD1. CDR3 size: 15 residues. CDR1 and CDR2 (germline): SEHNR, FQNEAQ (reference sequence). V lost 2 bases, J lost 3 bases, and 6 bases stayed unmatched. CDR3 DNA: TGTGCCAGCAGCTTATACAGAGACAGGGACACTGAAGCTTTCTTT. Encoded protein: CASSLYRDRDTEAFF.

This clonotype showed up many times. V gene TRBV2 combines with J gene TRBJ1-2; no definite D call. The ends were cut back, 5 bases at V and 7 bases at J, with 11 bases in the middle. The CDR3 sequence is 12 residues long. CDR1 and CDR2 from the germline V gene are SNHLY and FYNNEI. The CDR3 reads CASSSHDGGYTF. CDR3 sequence (DNA): TGTGCCAGCAGTTCTCACGACGGTGGCTACACCTTC.

This clonotype was counted a few times. The junction differs from germline at one of its ends, possibly a read error. The V gene is TRBV29-1, the J gene TRBJ1-2; 7 bases line up with TRBD1. Germline V CDR1 and CDR2: SQVTM, ANQGSEA. This CDR3 contains 15 residues. This chain's CDR3 is CSIEPNRGEGYGYTF. DNA of the CDR3: TGCAGCATTGAACCCAACAGGGGAGAGGGCTATGGCTACACCTTC.

On this clonotype itself: This clone may be a read error of a much larger clone one base away. The missing conserved phenylalanine or tryptophan at the end of this CDR3 makes a read error likely. The chain carries TRBV29-1 and TRBJ2-5; TRBD1 matches at 7 bases. Germline trimming cut 1 base from V and 4 bases from J; bases unmatched to any gene: 15. CDR1 is SQVTM, CDR2 ANQGSEA, per germline. The CDR3 loop spans 17 amino acids. CDR3: CSVEGVLLRGPGETQYL. CDR3 nucleotide sequence: TGCAGCGTTGAAGGCGTACTTTTGAGGGGGCCAGGAGAGACCCAGTACCTC.

This clonotype was seen ten or more times. The gene calls are TRBV5-1 and TRBJ2-6; the D is unclear. The CDR3 runs 15 residues. Germline V gene lookup returns CDR1 SGHRS and CDR2 YFSETQ. V was shortened by 4 bases and J by 2 bases, with 10 bases between the two germline ends. The CDR3 reads CASSSSNAGANVLTF. The CDR3 DNA is TGCGCCAGCAGCAGCTCGAACGCTGGGGCCAACGTCCTGACTTTC.

This clonotype has just a few counts. This may stem from a read error, because a much larger clone lies one nucleotide away. V is TRBV12-3 or TRBV12-4 and J is TRBJ1-1; possibly TRBD1 for D (5 bases). This CDR3 region has 13 residues. The V end was cut by 7 bases, the J end by 6 bases, with 15 bases between. The CDR3 sequence is CASNEAGVAEAFF. The CDR3 DNA is TGTGCCAGCAACGAAGCGGGGGTCGCTGAAGCTTTCTTT.

With respect to this clonotype: Since a much larger clone is just one base distant, this may be a read error. J is TRBJ2-7 and V is TRBV10-2; 8 bases agree with TRBD2. The CDR3 is 14 amino acids. In germline, CDR1 is WSHSY, CDR2 SAAADI. The CDR3 DNA reads TGCGCCAGCAGTGAACTAGCGGTCTCCTACGATCAGTACTTC. It encodes CASSELAVSYDQYF.

This clonotype occurred many times. The chain links TRBV11-2 to TRBJ2-5; no reliable D call. Trimming took off 7 bases at V and 2 bases at J, with 17 bases between the two ends. This CDR3 comprises 15 residues. From germline, CDR1 is SGHAT and CDR2 FQNNGV. The CDR3 DNA reads TGTGCCAGCACCTTCCTCGGGTTTAAACAAGAGACCCAGTACTTC. Translating gives CASTFLGFKQETQYF.

The chain is built from TRBV18 and TRBJ2-7; D perhaps matches TRBD1 (5 bases). With 3 bases removed from V and 5 bases from J, the gap between germline ends came to 11 bases. Germline CDR1 and CDR2: KGHSH and LQKENI. This CDR3 is built from 13 residues. The CDR3 sequence: CASSPGDSDEQYF. The CDR3 bases are TGTGCCAGCTCACCCGGCGACAGCGACGAGCAGTACTTC.

On this clonotype: A much larger clonotype is one base distant, so this may be a read error. The chain recombines TRBV2 with TRBJ2-2, with D perhaps TRBD1 or TRBD2 (6 bases each). The CDR3 has 14 residues. The V gene's germline CDR1 is SNHLY and CDR2 FYNNEI. The DNA of the CDR3 is TGTGCCGGCAGTGGGGGGCTAAGGACCGGGGAGCTGTTTTTT. It translates to CAGSGGLRTGELFF.

This clonotype was seen at least ten times. The J gene is TRBJ2-7, the V gene TRBV29-1; 7 nucleotides agree with TRBD1. J was trimmed by 3 bases and V by 0 bases; bases with no gene match: 5. Germline V gives CDR1 SQVTM, CDR2 ANQGSEA. The CDR3 totals 14 residues. This CDR3 reads CSVEDGDRSYEQYF. CDR3 sequence (DNA): TGCAGCGTTGAAGATGGGGACAGAAGCTACGAGCAGTACTTC.

In this sample, this clonotype turned up many times. V usage is TRBV24-1 and J usage is TRBJ2-7, with TRBD1 as a possible D gene (6 bases). V dropped 4 bases and J dropped 6 bases, with 15 bases sitting between them. CDR1 KGHDR and CDR2 SFDVKD come from the germline V gene. This CDR3 is built from 14 residues. CDR3 sequence reads: CATSESQGRSEQYF. The CDR3 nucleotides are TGTGCCACCAGTGAGTCACAGGGACGGTCCGAGCAGTACTTC.

The chain couples TRBV10-1 to TRBJ2-5, with a possible D match to TRBD2 (6 bases). Germline V gene lookup returns CDR1 WNHNN and CDR2 SYGVQD (reference sequence). V was cut by 5 bases and J by 7 bases, with 11 bases left in between. The CDR3 sequence is 12 residues long. The CDR3 is CASSPGLGTQYF. The CDR3 DNA reads as TGCGCCAGCAGTCCGGGACTGGGGACCCAGTACTTC.

This clonotype was counted many times. The V call is TRBV12-3 or TRBV12-4, the J call TRBJ1-1, with D tentatively TRBD1 (6 bases). The CDR3 length is 13 residues. Between the trimmed V and J ends, which lost 7 bases and 7 bases, there was a span of 16 bases. This CDR3 is CASKLGGAGEAFF. As DNA, the CDR3 is TGTGCCAGCAAACTCGGGGGGGCTGGTGAAGCTTTCTTT.

The table lists this clonotype with many counts. V and J are TRBV10-3 and TRBJ2-5, with 8 nucleotides matching TRBD2. The CDR3 runs to 15 residues. The V and J ends lost 2 bases and 1 base, in that order; junction bases with no gene match: 3. CDR1 is ENHRY and CDR2 is SYGVKD in the germline V gene. The CDR3 reads CAISEPTSVQETQYF. CDR3 bases: TGTGCCATCAGTGAGCCGACTAGCGTCCAAGAGACCCAGTACTTC.

The V call is TRBV30, the J call TRBJ1-4, with D unclear. The length of the CDR3 is 13 residues. The V and J ends lost 3 bases and 4 bases respectively, with 9 bases between them. CDR1 GTSNPN and CDR2 SVGIG come from the germline V gene (reference sequence). CDR3 DNA: TGTGCCTGGAGGCAGAGGGTTAATGAAAAACTGTTTTTT. Translation gives CAWRQRVNEKLFF.

This clonotype turned up a few times. The chain joins TRBV20-1 to TRBJ1-1, with 12 bases that match TRBD1. CDR1 is DFQATT and CDR2 is SNEGSKA in the germline V gene (reference sequence). This CDR3 comprises 15 residues. J lost 6 bases, V lost 8 bases, and 13 bases had no gene match. CDR3 loop: CSTPGTGGGLPEAFF. Here the CDR3 DNA reads TGCAGTACACCCGGGACAGGGGGCGGTCTCCCTGAAGCTTTCTTT.

Notes on this clonotype: This clone may be a read error of a much larger clone one base away. The rearrangement joins TRBV6-1 to TRBJ2-5, with 9 bases lining up with TRBD1. With V trimmed by 6 bases and J by 4 bases, 3 bases remained unmatched. Germline V CDR1 and CDR2: MNHNS, SASEGT. This CDR3 region has 13 residues. The CDR3 region is CASRHRGRETQYF. The DNA of the CDR3 is TGTGCCAGCAGACACAGGGGGCGAGAGACCCAGTACTTC.

This clonotype was seen at least ten times. This sequence joins TRBV27 and TRBJ1-2; unclear D gene. The length of the CDR3 is 15 residues. Between the trimmed V and J ends, which lost 2 bases and 5 bases, there was a span of 15 bases. Looked up from germline, CDR1 is MNHEY and CDR2 is SMNVEV (reference sequence). The CDR3 bases are TGTGCCAGCAGTTTACGAGCGGGCGGGATTTATGGCTACACCTTC. It codes for CASSLRAGGIYGYTF.